The clone carrying this T cell receptor beta chain has a count of ten or more. The source of the sample is a study of neurological immune-mediated disorders. One entry per CDR3 protein, called by TCRdb with MiXCR from the 5' RACE reads. The data hold around 60,000 distinct CDR3 sequences, with about 3.2% observed a single time. CDR1 is LGHNA, CDR2 YSLEER, per germline. The ends were cut back, 0 bases at V and 2 bases at J, with 11 bases in the middle. The CDR3 runs 16 residues. Input material: PBMCs. This chain connects TRBV4-3 to TRBJ1-3; no clear D. This clonotype originated in a woman aged 55-75 years with multiple sclerosis. CDR3 residues: CASSQDRYSTGNTIYF. CDR3 bases: TGCGCCAGCAGCCAAGATCGGTACTCTACTGGAAACACCATATATTTT.